Listed below are T cell receptor beta chains from one sample, sequenced in a study of blood T cell repertoires in COVID-19. The method was immunoSEQ multiplex PCR; TCRdb's version includes in-frame clones alone and lacks a portion of them. The sample includes about 110,000 clones, 75% to 90% seen only once; the top ten take approximately 4.4%. The sequencing sample was made of peripheral blood. The receptors stem from a woman between 50 and 59 years old with acute or convalescent COVID-19. Both conserved end residues are part of each CDR3. Each record gives: V gene, D gene, clone size, J gene, CDR3 DNA, CDR3 protein. D genes are given only for firm matches. Rows give clone size only sometimes, using once, few, many, or a class for an expanded clone.

v_call: TRBV28; d_call: NA; clone_size: NA; j_call: TRBJ2-3; cdr3_nt: TGTGCCAGCACCAGGCCTTTGGATACGCAGTATTTT; cdr3_aa: CASTRPLDTQYF
v_call: TRBV27; d_call: NA; clone_size: NA; j_call: TRBJ2-3; cdr3_nt: TGTGCCAGCAGTTTATCGCAGGGGAAGACAGATACGCAGTATTTT; cdr3_aa: CASSLSQGKTDTQYF
v_call: TRBV11-3; d_call: NA; clone_size: NA; j_call: TRBJ2-1; cdr3_nt: TGTGCCAGCAGCTTAGGACAGGACAATGAGCAGTTCTTC; cdr3_aa: CASSLGQDNEQFF
v_call: TRBV11-3; d_call: TRBD2; clone_size: NA; j_call: TRBJ2-3; cdr3_nt: TGTGCCAGCAGCCGACTAGCGGGGGGTTTAGATACGCAGTATTTT; cdr3_aa: CASSRLAGGLDTQYF
v_call: TRBV4-2; d_call: NA; clone_size: NA; j_call: TRBJ1-6; cdr3_nt: TGTGCCAGCAGCCAAGAGGCCGGGGGGTATTCACCCCTCCACTTT; cdr3_aa: CASSQEAGGYSPLHF
v_call: TRBV28; d_call: TRBD2; clone_size: NA; j_call: TRBJ2-1; cdr3_nt: TGTGCCAGCAGTACCCCCACTAGCGGGAGTAGTGAGCAGTTCTTC; cdr3_aa: CASSTPTSGSSEQFF
v_call: TRBV19; d_call: TRBD1; clone_size: NA; j_call: TRBJ1-4; cdr3_nt: TGTGCCAGTAGTTTGCGGACAGGATCGGGTAGATGGGAAAAACTGTTTTTT; cdr3_aa: CASSLRTGSGRWEKLFF
v_call: TRBV19; d_call: NA; clone_size: NA; j_call: TRBJ1-2; cdr3_nt: TGTGCCAGTAGCATAGTTGGTGTGCCCAGCGCCGTTGGCTACACCTTC; cdr3_aa: CASSIVGVPSAVGYTF
v_call: TRBV6-5; d_call: TRBD1; clone_size: once; j_call: TRBJ1-2; cdr3_nt: TGTGCCAGCAGCCCGACAGGGAATAACTATGGCTACACCTTC; cdr3_aa: CASSPTGNNYGYTF
v_call: TRBV9; d_call: TRBD1; clone_size: NA; j_call: TRBJ2-7; cdr3_nt: TGTGCCAGCAGCGTAGGGGGACAGGAAATTTACGAGCAGTACTTC; cdr3_aa: CASSVGGQEIYEQYF
v_call: TRBV5-1; d_call: NA; clone_size: once; j_call: TRBJ1-6; cdr3_nt: TGCGCCAGCAGCTGGAGCCAGGGGAATAATTCACCCCTCCACTTT; cdr3_aa: CASSWSQGNNSPLHF
v_call: TRBV5-1; d_call: NA; clone_size: once; j_call: TRBJ1-2; cdr3_nt: TGCGCCAGCAGCTTGGGGGGAGGGAGGACCTCCTATGGCTACACCTTC; cdr3_aa: CASSLGGGRTSYGYTF
v_call: TRBV19; d_call: NA; clone_size: NA; j_call: TRBJ1-2; cdr3_nt: TGTGCCACCCGGGACACTGGATCCTATGGCTACACCTTC; cdr3_aa: CATRDTGSYGYTF
v_call: TRBV9; d_call: TRBD1; clone_size: NA; j_call: TRBJ1-1; cdr3_nt: TGTGCCAGCAGCGTAGTGAAGGGGGCGAAGGGGGAGAACACTGAAGCTTTCTTT; cdr3_aa: CASSVVKGAKGENTEAFF
v_call: TRBV6-4; d_call: TRBD1; clone_size: NA; j_call: TRBJ1-2; cdr3_nt: TGTGCCAGCAGATTACAGGGGCCCAACTATGGCTACACCTTC; cdr3_aa: CASRLQGPNYGYTF
v_call: TRBV24-1; d_call: NA; clone_size: NA; j_call: TRBJ2-2; cdr3_nt: TGTGCCACCAGTGATTTTGGACTCCAAAACACCGGGGAGCTGTTTTTT; cdr3_aa: CATSDFGLQNTGELFF
v_call: TRBV27; d_call: NA; clone_size: NA; j_call: TRBJ2-1; cdr3_nt: TGTGCCAGCAGTTCCGAGCGCTACTCCTACAATGAGCAGTTCTTC; cdr3_aa: CASSSERYSYNEQFF
v_call: TRBV4-3; d_call: NA; clone_size: NA; j_call: TRBJ1-2; cdr3_nt: TGCGCCAGCAGCCGGGCCGACCGCGTCTCTCATGGCTACACCTTC; cdr3_aa: CASSRADRVSHGYTF
v_call: TRBV19; d_call: NA; clone_size: NA; j_call: TRBJ1-6; cdr3_nt: TGTGCCAGTAGTATAAACACAGTTCTTCCGAATTCACCCCTCCACTTT; cdr3_aa: CASSINTVLPNSPLHF
v_call: TRBV21-1; d_call: NA; clone_size: once; j_call: TRBJ1-3; cdr3_nt: TGTGCCAGCAGCTCCCTCCGGGACAGCCGCTCTGGAAACACCATATATTTT; cdr3_aa: CASSSLRDSRSGNTIYF
v_call: TRBV21-1; d_call: NA; clone_size: NA; j_call: TRBJ2-7; cdr3_nt: TGTGCCAGCAGCGTAGACAAAGGGGTGCTCTCCTACGAGCAGTACTTC; cdr3_aa: CASSVDKGVLSYEQYF
v_call: TRBV27; d_call: TRBD1; clone_size: NA; j_call: TRBJ2-3; cdr3_nt: TGTGCCAGCATGGAGACAGGGGCCCCAGATACGCAGTATTTT; cdr3_aa: CASMETGAPDTQYF
v_call: TRBV21-1; d_call: NA; clone_size: NA; j_call: TRBJ2-7; cdr3_nt: TGTGCCAGCAGCAAAGAGGGGGGACTAGCGGACGAGCAGTACTTC; cdr3_aa: CASSKEGGLADEQYF
v_call: TRBV19; d_call: NA; clone_size: once; j_call: TRBJ1-5; cdr3_nt: TGTGCCAGTAGTAAAACATCAAATCAGCCCCAGCATTTT; cdr3_aa: CASSKTSNQPQHF
v_call: TRBV28; d_call: TRBD1; clone_size: NA; j_call: TRBJ2-5; cdr3_nt: TGTGCCAGCAGCCCATCATCGACCAGGGGGACGGAGACCCAGTACTTC; cdr3_aa: CASSPSSTRGTETQYF
v_call: TRBV28; d_call: NA; clone_size: once; j_call: TRBJ1-3; cdr3_nt: TGTGCCAGCAGTTTTAGGGGGAGAAACACCATATATTTT; cdr3_aa: CASSFRGRNTIYF
v_call: TRBV30; d_call: NA; clone_size: NA; j_call: TRBJ1-2; cdr3_nt: TGTGCCTGGATGGGCGGGGATGGCTACACCTTC; cdr3_aa: CAWMGGDGYTF
v_call: TRBV5-1; d_call: NA; clone_size: NA; j_call: TRBJ1-5; cdr3_nt: TGCGCCAGCAGCTTAACAGGGTTCCCTCAGCCCCAGCATTTT; cdr3_aa: CASSLTGFPQPQHF
v_call: TRBV28; d_call: TRBD1; clone_size: NA; j_call: TRBJ2-6; cdr3_nt: TGTGCCCCTAAGGGGGACAGGGGTACGGACGGGGCCAACGTCCTGACTTTC; cdr3_aa: CAPKGDRGTDGANVLTF
v_call: TRBV29-1; d_call: NA; clone_size: NA; j_call: TRBJ1-1; cdr3_nt: TGCAGCGTTGAATACGGGATCCGGGCTGAAGCTTTCTTT; cdr3_aa: CSVEYGIRAEAFF
v_call: TRBV6-5; d_call: NA; clone_size: NA; j_call: TRBJ1-2; cdr3_nt: TGTGCCAGCAGTCCCCTGGGAGGCTATGGCTACACCTTC; cdr3_aa: CASSPLGGYGYTF
v_call: TRBV7-3; d_call: TRBD1; clone_size: NA; j_call: TRBJ2-1; cdr3_nt: TGTGCCAGCAGCTTAGACAGGGCCTCCTACAATGAGCAGTTCTTC; cdr3_aa: CASSLDRASYNEQFF
v_call: TRBV10-3; d_call: TRBD2; clone_size: NA; j_call: TRBJ2-3; cdr3_nt: TGTGCCATCAGTGGGACTAGCGGGAGGGCCCCAGATACGCAGTATTTT; cdr3_aa: CAISGTSGRAPDTQYF
v_call: TRBV29-1; d_call: NA; clone_size: NA; j_call: TRBJ2-3; cdr3_nt: TGCAGCGTTGCATACATGGCAGATACGCAGTATTTT; cdr3_aa: CSVAYMADTQYF
v_call: TRBV5-1; d_call: NA; clone_size: once; j_call: TRBJ2-1; cdr3_nt: TGCGCCAGCAGCTCCCAGGGAAGTTCCTACAATGAGCAGTTCTTC; cdr3_aa: CASSSQGSSYNEQFF